This T cell receptor (beta chain) is drawn from a study of shared clonotypes between healthy human individuals. The V and J ends lost 6 bases and 5 bases, in that order; junction bases with no gene match: 13. This CDR3 comprises 16 residues. The germline CDR1 and CDR2 sequences are SQVTM and ANQGSEA. Broader study findings: Non-shared clonotypes showed lower generation probabilities than clonotypes common to all four donors.

With regard to this clone: Its antigen is currently unknown.

The input for sorted-subset replicate PCRs was around 200 ng DNA, around 27,000 T cell genomes. The method was immunoSEQ multiplex PCR; TCRdb's version includes in-frame clones alone and lacks a portion of them. The profile shows roughly 2.6 million clones, around nine tenths of them singletons. This receptor was taken from a man aged 18 to 30 in good health. The chain recombines TRBV29-1 with TRBJ2-1, with 10 bases aligning to TRBD2. The specimen was naive CD4+ T cells sorted from blood. Subset: CD45RA+ positively selected. The CDR3 nucleotides are TGCAGCGTCCTAGCGGGAGACCAGTCCCTTCACAATGAGCAGTTCTTC. This codes for CSVLAGDQSLHNEQFF.